This TCR beta chain comes out of a study of graft-versus-host responses after intestinal transplantation. The wider study: Anti-thymocyte globulin was used for induction in all recipients, who then took tacrolimus and steroids for roughly three years. Regarding the study as a whole: Recipient-marrow GvH clones were detected, some having first appeared in ileum or blood.

V was trimmed by 3 bases and J by 3 bases, leaving 9 bases between them. CDR3 length equals 13 residues. Germline loops: CDR1 SGDLS, CDR2 YYNGEE. Notes on this clone: Its target is unknown.

Repertoires were generated with immunoSEQ multiplex PCR, while TCRdb's copy carries only in-frame clones and drops some. Seen here are around 130,000 clones, just over 90% observed once, and the top ten hold over 0.15%. The TCR originated in a human donor who received an intestinal transplant. This chain uses TRBV9 with TRBJ1-2; D call uncertain. The specimen was unstimulated CD4+ T cells sorted from spleen or lymph node cells, collected before intestinal transplant. CDR3 amino acids: CASSDGGYYGYTF. CDR3 nucleotide sequence: TGTGCCAGCAGCGACGGAGGGTACTATGGCTACACCTTC. Using reference TRBV9 and TRBJ1-2 for the parts outside the CDR3, the full variable domain is DSGVTQTPKHLITATGQRVTLRCSPRSGDLSVYWYQQSLDQGLQFLIQYYNGEERAKGNILERFSAQQFPDLHSELNLSSLELGDSALYFCASSDGGYYGYTFGSGTRLTVV.